This T cell receptor beta chain is from a study of blood T cell repertoires in COVID-19. Study at large: PBMCs, B-cell-depleted T cells, or T cells provided the cDNA or gDNA that made up the material.

Original data processing: From reference gene primer amplification, estimates of nucleated cell counts were derived. Measured with immunoSEQ multiplex PCR; TCRdb has only the in-frame clones, and not every one. V and J calls and clone size are as listed in that table; D and trimming were resolved from the DNA. The data show around 140,000 clones, around 80% seen once. The sample comprised PBMCs or T cells enriched from blood (not recorded which). The clonotype originates from a woman in her 50s who had recovered from COVID-19.

This CDR3 reads CATGRQGAQYF. CDR3 sequence (DNA): TGTGCCACCGGACGGCAGGGGGCCCAGTACTTC. The chain is built from TRBV24-1 and TRBJ2-5, with TRBD1 matching over 7 bases. Germline trimming cut 9 bases from V and 9 bases from J; bases unmatched to any gene: 6. CDR3 length equals 11 residues. Germline CDR1 KGHDR, CDR2 SFDVKD.